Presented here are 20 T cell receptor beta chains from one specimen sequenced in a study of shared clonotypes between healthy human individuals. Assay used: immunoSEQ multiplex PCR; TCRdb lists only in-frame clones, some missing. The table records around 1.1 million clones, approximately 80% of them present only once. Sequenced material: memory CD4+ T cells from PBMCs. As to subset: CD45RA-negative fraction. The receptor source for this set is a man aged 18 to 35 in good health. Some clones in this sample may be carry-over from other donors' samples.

CDR3 nucleotide sequence: TGTGCCAGCCAATCCTCAGATACGCAGTATTTT. Its translation is CASQSSDTQYF. The V call is TRBV27, the J call TRBJ2-3; D gene unclear. Trimming pared 8 bases from V and 4 bases from J, leaving 7 bases between. This CDR3 spans 11 amino acids. Germline V gene sequence: CDR1 MNHEY, CDR2 SMNVEV (reference sequence).

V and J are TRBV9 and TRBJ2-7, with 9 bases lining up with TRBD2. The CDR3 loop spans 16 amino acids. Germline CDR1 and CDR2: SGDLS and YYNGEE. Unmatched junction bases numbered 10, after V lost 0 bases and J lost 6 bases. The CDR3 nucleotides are TGTGCCAGCAGCGTAGCTGGGGGACTAGCAGCAGGCGAGCAGTACTTC. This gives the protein CASSVAGGLAAGEQYF. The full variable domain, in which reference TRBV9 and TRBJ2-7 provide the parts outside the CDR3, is DSGVTQTPKHLITATGQRVTLRCSPRSGDLSVYWYQQSLDQGLQFLIQYYNGEERAKGNILERFSAQQFPDLHSELNLSSLELGDSALYFCASSVAGGLAAGEQYFGPGTRLTVT.

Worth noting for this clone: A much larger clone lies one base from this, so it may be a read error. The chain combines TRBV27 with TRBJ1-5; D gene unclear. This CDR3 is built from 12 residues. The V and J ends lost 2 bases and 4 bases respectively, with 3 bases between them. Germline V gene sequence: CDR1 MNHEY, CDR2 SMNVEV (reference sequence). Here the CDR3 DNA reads TGTGCCAGCAGTTTACCGAATCAGCCCCAGCATTTT. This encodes CASSLPNQPQHF.

The CDR3 sequence: CASSLEAGWNTEAFF. Written as DNA, the CDR3 is TGTGCCAGCAGCTTAGAGGCAGGGTGGAACACTGAAGCTTTCTTT. The chain uses TRBV11-2 and TRBJ1-1, with a possible D match to TRBD1 (5 bases). This CDR3 has 15 residues. Looked up from germline, CDR1 is SGHAT and CDR2 is FQNNGV. V gave up 0 bases and J gave up 1 base, with 9 bases separating them.

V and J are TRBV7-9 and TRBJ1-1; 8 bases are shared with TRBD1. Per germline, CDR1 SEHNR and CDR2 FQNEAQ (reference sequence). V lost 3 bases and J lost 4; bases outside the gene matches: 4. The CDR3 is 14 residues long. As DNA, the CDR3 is TGTGCCAGCAGCTTCCAGGGGGCGAGCACTGAAGCTTTCTTT. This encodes CASSFQGASTEAFF.

CDR3 DNA sequence: TGTGCCAGCAGTTCGTCAGCACTACTCACAGATACGCAGTATTTT. It yields the protein CASSSSALLTDTQYF. The chain recombines TRBV27 with TRBJ2-3, with D uncertain. Between the trimmed V and J ends, which lost 4 bases and 2 bases, there was a span of 13 bases. CDR3 length: 15 amino acids. The germline V gene encodes CDR1 MNHEY and CDR2 SMNVEV (reference sequence).

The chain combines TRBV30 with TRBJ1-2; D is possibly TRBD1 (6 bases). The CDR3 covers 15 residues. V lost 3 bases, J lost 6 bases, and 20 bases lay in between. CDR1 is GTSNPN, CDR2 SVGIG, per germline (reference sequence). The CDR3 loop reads CAWSRGGSGANGYTF. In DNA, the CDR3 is TGTGCCTGGAGCCGGGGGGGCTCGGGCGCAAATGGCTACACCTTC. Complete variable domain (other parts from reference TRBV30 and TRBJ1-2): SQTIHQWPATLVQPVGSPLSLECTVEGTSNPNLYWYRQAAGRGLQLLFYSVGIGQISSEVPQNLSASRPQDRQFILSSKKLLLSDSGFYLCAWSRGGSGANGYTFGSGTRLTVV.

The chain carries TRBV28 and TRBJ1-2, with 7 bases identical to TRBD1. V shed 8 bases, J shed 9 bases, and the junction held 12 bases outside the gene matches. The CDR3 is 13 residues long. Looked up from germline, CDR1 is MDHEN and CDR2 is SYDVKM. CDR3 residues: CASSTGTERSYTF. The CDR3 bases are TGTGCCAGCTCTACCGGGACAGAAAGAAGCTACACCTTC.

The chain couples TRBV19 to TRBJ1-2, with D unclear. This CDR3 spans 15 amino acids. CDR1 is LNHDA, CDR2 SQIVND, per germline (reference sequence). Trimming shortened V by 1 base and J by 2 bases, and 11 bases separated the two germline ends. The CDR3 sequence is CASSIVRASNYGYTF. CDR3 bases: TGTGCCAGTAGTATAGTGCGGGCGTCGAACTATGGCTACACCTTC.

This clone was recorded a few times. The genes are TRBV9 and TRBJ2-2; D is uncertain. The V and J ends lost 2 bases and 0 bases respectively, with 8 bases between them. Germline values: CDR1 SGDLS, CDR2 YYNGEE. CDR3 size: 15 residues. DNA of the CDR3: TGTGCCAGCAGCGTTCGGAGCTCGAACACCGGGGAGCTGTTTTTT. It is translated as CASSVRSSNTGELFF.

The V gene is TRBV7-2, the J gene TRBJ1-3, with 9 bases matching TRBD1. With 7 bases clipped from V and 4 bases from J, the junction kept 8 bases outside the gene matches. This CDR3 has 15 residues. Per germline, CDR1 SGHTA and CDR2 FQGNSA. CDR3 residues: CASTNRGQSGNTIYF. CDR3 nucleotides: TGTGCCAGCACCAACAGGGGGCAATCGGGAAACACCATATATTTT.

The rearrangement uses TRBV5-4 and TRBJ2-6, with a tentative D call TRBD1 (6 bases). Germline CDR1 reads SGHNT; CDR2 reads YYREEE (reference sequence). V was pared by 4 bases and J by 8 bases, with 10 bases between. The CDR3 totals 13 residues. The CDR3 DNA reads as TGTGCCAGCAGCCTCACAGGGCCCAACGTCCTGACTTTC. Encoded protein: CASSLTGPNVLTF.

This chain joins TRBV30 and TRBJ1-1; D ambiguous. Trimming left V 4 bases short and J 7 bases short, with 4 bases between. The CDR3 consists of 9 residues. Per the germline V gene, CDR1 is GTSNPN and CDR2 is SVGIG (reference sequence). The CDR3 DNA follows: TGTGCCTGGACCCATGAAGCTTTCTTT. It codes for CAWTHEAFF.

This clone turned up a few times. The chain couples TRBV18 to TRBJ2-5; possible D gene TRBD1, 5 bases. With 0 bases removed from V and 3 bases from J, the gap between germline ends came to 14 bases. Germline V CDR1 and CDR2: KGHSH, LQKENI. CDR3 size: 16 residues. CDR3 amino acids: CASSPPIQGLEETQYF. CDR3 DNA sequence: TGTGCCAGCTCACCACCGATCCAGGGATTGGAAGAGACCCAGTACTTC.

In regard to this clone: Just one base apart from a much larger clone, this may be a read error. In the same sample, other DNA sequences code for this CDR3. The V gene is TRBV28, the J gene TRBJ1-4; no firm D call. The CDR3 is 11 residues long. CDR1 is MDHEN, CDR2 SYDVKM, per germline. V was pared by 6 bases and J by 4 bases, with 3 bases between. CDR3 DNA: TGTGCCAGCAGCCTTAATGAAAAACTGTTTTTT. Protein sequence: CASSLNEKLFF.

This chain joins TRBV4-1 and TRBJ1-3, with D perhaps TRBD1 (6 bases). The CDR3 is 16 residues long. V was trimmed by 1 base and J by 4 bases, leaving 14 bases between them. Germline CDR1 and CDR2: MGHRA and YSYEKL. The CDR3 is CASSQATGGTGNTIYF. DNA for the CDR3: TGCGCCAGCAGCCAAGCGACGGGGGGCACGGGAAACACCATATATTTT.

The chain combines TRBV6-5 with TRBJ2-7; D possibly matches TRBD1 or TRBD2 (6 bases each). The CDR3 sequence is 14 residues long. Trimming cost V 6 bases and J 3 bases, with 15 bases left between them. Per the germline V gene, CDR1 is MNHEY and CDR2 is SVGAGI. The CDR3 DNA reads TGTGCCAGCAGGGCCAGGGGAGGCGGCTACGAGCAGTACTTC. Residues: CASRARGGGYEQYF.

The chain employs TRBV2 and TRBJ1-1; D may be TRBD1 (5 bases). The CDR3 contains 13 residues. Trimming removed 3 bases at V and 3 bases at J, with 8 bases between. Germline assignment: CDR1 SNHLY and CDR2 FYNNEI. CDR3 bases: TGTGCCAGCAGTGATGTCAGGGACACTGAAGCTTTCTTT. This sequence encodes CASSDVRDTEAFF.

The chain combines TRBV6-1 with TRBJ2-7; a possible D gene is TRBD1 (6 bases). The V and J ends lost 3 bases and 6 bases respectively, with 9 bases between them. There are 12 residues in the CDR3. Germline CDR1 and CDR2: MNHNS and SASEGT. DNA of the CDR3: TGTGCCAGCAGTGACCACAGGGTCGAGCAGTACTTC. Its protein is CASSDHRVEQYF.

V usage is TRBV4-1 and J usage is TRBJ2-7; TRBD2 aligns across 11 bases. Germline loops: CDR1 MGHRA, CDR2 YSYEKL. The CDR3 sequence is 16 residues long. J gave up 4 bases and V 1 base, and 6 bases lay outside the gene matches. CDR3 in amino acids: CASSQVLAGEIYEQYF. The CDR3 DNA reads TGCGCCAGCAGCCAAGTACTAGCGGGAGAGATTTACGAGCAGTACTTC.